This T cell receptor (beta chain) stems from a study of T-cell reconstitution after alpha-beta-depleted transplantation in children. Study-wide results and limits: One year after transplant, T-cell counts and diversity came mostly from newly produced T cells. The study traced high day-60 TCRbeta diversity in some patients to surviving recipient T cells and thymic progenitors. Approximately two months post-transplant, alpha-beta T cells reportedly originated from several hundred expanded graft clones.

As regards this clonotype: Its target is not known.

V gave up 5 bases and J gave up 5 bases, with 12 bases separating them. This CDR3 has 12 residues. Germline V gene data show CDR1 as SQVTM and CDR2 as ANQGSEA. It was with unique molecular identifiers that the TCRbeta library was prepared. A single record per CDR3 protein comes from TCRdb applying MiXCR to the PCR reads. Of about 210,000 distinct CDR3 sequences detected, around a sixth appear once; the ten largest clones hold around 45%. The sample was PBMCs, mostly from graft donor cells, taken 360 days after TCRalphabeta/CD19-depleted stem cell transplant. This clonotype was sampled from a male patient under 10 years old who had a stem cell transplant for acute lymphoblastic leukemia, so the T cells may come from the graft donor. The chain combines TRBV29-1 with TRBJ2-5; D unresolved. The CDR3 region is CSVLRLGETQYF. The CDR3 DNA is TGCAGCGTTCTTCGACTGGGGGAGACCCAGTACTTC.